The clone carrying this TCR beta chain was observed a handful of times. Its specificity is unknown. Trimming stripped 1 base from V and 6 bases from J, with 14 bases between. CDR1 and CDR2 (germline): SGHKS, YYEKEE (reference sequence). The CDR3 covers 16 residues. The sample comes from a study of beta chain features in type 1 diabetes. Findings and limits, study-wide: There was a moderate but significant shortening of TCRB CDR3s in all four CD4+ subsets of Type 1 diabetes patients.

Isolated RNA was reverse transcribed in full, so expressed TCRB transcripts were sequenced. Some clones are missing from TCRdb's copy, which holds only in-frame ones; the method was immunoSEQ multiplex PCR. The table records some 330,000 clones, approximately 12% of them present only once. The clonotype was recovered from a woman aged 18 to 35 with type 1 diabetes. The J gene is TRBJ1-6, the V gene TRBV5-5, with D possibly TRBD1 on 6 matching bases. Sequencing was done on a sample of naive CD4+ T cells from blood. Written as DNA, the CDR3 is TGTGCCAGCAGCTTGATTCCGTCAGGGGTTAATTCACCCCTCCACTTT. It codes for CASSLIPSGVNSPLHF.